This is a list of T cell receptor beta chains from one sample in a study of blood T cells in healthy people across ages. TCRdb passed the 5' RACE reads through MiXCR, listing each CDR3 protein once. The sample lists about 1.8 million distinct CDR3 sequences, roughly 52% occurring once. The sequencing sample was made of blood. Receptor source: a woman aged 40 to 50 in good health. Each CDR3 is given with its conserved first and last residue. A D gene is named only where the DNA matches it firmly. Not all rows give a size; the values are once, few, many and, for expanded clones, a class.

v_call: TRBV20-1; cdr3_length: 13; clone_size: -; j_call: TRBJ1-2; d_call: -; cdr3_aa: CSARVGRRYGYTF; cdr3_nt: TGCAGTGCTAGAGTAGGCAGGCGATATGGCTACACCTTC
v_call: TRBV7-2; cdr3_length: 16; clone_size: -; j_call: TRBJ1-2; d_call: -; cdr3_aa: CASSSPTVAQLDGYTF; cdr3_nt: TGTGCCAGCAGCTCCCCTACTGTAGCACAACTGGACGGCTACACCTTC
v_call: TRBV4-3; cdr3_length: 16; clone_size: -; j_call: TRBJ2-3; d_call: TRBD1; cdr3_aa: CASSLNRNRGLDTQYF; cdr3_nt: TGCGCCAGCAGTCTCAATAGGAACAGGGGGCTAGATACGCAGTATTTT
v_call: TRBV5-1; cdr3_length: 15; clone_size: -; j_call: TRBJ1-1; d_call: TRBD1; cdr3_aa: CASSEGTALDTEAFF; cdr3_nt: TGCGCCAGCAGCGAGGGGACAGCTCTGGACACTGAAGCTTTCTTT
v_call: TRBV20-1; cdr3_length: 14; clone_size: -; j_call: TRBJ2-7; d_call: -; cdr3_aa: CSAQTPSASYEQYF; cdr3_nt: TGCAGTGCACAGACCCCTAGCGCGTCCTACGAGCAGTACTTC
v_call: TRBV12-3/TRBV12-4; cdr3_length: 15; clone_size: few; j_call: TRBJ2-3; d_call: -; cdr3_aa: CASSLAERTIPTQYF; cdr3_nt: TGTGCCAGCAGTTTAGCGGAGAGGACTATTCCTACGCAGTATTTT
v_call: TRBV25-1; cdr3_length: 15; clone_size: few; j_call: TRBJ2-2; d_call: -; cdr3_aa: CASRGTGRNTGELFF; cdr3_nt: TGTGCCAGCAGGGGGACGGGGAGGAACACCGGGGAGCTGTTTTTT
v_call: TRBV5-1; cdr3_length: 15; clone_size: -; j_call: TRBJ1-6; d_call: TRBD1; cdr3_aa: CASSLSGQGYSPLHF; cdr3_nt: TGCGCCAGCAGCTTATCGGGACAGGGCTATTCACCCCTCCACTTT
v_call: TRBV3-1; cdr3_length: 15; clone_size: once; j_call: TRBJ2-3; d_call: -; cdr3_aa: CASSQIQGIVDTQYF; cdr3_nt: TGTGCCAGCAGCCAAATTCAGGGTATAGTGGATACGCAGTATTTT
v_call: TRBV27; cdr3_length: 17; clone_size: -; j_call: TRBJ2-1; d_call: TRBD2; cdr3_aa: CASSLMVGGDASGEQFF; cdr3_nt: TGTGCCAGCAGTTTAATGGTCGGGGGGGACGCAAGCGGTGAGCAGTTCTTC
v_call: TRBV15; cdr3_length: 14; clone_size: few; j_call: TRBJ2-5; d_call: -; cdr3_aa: CATSRSGSSETQYF; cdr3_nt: TGTGCCACCAGCAGATCGGGTTCATCAGAGACCCAGTACTTC
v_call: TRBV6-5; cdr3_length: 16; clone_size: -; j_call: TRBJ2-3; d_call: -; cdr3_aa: CASSYSIRGSTDTQYF; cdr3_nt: TGTGCCAGCAGTTACTCGATCCGGGGGAGCACAGATACGCAGTATTTT
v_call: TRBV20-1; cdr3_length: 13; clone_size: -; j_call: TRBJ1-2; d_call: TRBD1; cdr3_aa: CSASTGSGYGYTF; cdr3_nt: TGCAGTGCTTCGACAGGGAGTGGCTATGGCTACACCTTC
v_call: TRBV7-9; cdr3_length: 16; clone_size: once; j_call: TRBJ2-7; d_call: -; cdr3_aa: CASNLELGHSNYEQYF; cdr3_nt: TGTGCCAGCAACTTAGAATTGGGCCACTCCAACTACGAGCAGTACTTC
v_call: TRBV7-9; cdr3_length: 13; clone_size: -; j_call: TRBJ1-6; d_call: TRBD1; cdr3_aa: CASRRGQNSPLHF; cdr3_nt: TGTGCCAGCCGTCGGGGACAGAATTCACCCCTCCACTTT
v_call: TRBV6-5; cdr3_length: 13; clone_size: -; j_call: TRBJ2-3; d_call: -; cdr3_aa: CASSVPLENTQYF; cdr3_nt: TGTGCCAGCAGCGTCCCCCTGGAGAATACGCAGTATTTT
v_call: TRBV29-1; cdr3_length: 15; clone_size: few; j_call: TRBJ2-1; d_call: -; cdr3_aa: CSVGQITQNRGEQFF; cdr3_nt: TGCAGCGTTGGACAGATCACCCAGAATCGGGGTGAGCAGTTCTTC
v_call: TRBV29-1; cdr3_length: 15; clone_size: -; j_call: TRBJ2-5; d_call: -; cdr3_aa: CSARAGRWGQETQYF; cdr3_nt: TGCAGCGCCCGGGCAGGGAGATGGGGCCAAGAGACCCAGTACTTC